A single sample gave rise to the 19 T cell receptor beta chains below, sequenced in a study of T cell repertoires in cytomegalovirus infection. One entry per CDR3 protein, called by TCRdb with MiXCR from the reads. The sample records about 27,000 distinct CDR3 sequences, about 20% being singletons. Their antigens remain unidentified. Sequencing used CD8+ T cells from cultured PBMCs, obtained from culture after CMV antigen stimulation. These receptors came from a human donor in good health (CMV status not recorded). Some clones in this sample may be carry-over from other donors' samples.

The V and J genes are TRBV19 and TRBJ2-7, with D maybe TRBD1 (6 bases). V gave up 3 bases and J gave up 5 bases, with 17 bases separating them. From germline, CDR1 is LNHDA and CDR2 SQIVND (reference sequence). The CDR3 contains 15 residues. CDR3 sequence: CASSILDTGPHEQYF. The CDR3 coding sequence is TGTGCCAGTAGTATCTTAGATACAGGGCCCCACGAGCAGTACTTC.

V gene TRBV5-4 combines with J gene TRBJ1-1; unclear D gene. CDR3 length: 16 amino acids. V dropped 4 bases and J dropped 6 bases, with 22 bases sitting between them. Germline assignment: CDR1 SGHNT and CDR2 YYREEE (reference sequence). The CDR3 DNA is TGTGCCAGCAGCCGTCTTGGGATCGGCGGCCCAGCTGAAGCTTTCTTT. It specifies CASSRLGIGGPAEAFF.

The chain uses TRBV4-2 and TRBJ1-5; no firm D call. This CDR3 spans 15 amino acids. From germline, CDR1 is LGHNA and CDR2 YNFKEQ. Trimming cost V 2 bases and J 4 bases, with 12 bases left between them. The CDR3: CASSQTEWGNQPQHF. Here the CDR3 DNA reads TGTGCCAGCAGCCAAACGGAGTGGGGTAATCAGCCCCAGCATTTT.

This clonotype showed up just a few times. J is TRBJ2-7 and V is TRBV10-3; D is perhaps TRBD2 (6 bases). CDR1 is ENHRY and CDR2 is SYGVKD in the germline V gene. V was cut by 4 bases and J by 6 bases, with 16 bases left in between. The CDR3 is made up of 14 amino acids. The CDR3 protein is CAISGLLGGGEQYF. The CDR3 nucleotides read TGTGCCATCAGTGGCCTGTTGGGGGGTGGCGAGCAGTACTTC.

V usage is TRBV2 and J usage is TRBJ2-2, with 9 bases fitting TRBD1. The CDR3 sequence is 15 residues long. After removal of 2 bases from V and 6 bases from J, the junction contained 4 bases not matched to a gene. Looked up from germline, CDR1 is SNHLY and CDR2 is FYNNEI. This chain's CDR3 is CASSERDRDAGELFF. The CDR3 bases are TGTGCCAGCAGTGAAAGGGACAGGGACGCCGGGGAGCTGTTTTTT.

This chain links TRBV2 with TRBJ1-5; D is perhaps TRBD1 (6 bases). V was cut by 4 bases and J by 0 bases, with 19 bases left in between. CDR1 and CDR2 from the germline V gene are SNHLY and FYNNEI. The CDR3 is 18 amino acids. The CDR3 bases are TGTGCCAGCAGTGTAGCCCAGGGGCCTCCGGCTAGCAATCAGCCCCAGCATTTT. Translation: CASSVAQGPPASNQPQHF.

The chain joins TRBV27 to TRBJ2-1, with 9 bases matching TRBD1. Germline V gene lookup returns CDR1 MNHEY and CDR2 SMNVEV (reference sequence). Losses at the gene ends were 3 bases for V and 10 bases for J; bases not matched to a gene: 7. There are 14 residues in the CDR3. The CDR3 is CASSFQQGAREQFF. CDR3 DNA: TGTGCCAGCAGTTTTCAACAGGGGGCTCGAGAGCAGTTCTTC.

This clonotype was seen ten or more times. The CDR3 here is CASSPTGDSSSYEQYF. The DNA of the CDR3 is TGTGCCAGCAGTCCGACAGGGGATTCTAGCTCCTACGAGCAGTACTTC. The chain links TRBV7-6 to TRBJ2-7; TRBD1 matches at 8 bases. This CDR3 is 16 amino acids long. Germline CDR1 and CDR2: SGHVS and FNYEAQ. The V and J ends lost 6 bases and 0 bases, in that order; junction bases with no gene match: 10.

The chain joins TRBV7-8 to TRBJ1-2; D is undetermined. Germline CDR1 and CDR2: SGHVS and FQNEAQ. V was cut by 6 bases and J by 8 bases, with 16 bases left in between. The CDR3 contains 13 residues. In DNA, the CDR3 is TGTGCCAGCAGTCAATTATCCCCGGAAGGCTACACCTTC. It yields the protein CASSQLSPEGYTF.

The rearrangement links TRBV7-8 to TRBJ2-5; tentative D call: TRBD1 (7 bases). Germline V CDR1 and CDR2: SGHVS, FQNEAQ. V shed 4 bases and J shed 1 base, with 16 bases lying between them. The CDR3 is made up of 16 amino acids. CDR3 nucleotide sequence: TGTGCCAGCAGCTCGCGGGACAGTCTCCCCCAAGAGACCCAGTACTTC. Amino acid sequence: CASSSRDSLPQETQYF.

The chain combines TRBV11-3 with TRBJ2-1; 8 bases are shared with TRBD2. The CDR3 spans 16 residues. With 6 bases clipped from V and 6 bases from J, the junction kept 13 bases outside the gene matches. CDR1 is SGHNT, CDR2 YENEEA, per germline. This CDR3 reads CASRATGTRGPNEQFF. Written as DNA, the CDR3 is TGTGCCAGCAGGGCTACCGGGACTAGAGGCCCCAATGAGCAGTTCTTC.

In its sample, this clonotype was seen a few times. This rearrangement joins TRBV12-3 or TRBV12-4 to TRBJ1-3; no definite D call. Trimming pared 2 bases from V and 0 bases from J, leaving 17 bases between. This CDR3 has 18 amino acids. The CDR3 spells CASSLMTLMTNSGNTIYF. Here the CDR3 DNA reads TGTGCCAGCAGTTTAATGACCCTAATGACCAACTCTGGAAACACCATATATTTT.

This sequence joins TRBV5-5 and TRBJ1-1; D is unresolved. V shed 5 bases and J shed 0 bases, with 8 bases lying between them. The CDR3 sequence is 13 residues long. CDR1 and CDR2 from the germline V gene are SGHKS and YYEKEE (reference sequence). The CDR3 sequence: CASRVDLNTEAFF. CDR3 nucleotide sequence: TGTGCCAGCAGAGTGGACCTGAACACTGAAGCTTTCTTT.

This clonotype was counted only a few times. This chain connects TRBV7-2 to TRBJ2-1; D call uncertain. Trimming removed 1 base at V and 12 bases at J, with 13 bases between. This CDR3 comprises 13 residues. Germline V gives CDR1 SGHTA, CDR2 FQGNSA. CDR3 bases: TGTGCCAGCAGCTTAGTAGGGCAACACGGGCAGTTCTTC. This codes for CASSLVGQHGQFF.

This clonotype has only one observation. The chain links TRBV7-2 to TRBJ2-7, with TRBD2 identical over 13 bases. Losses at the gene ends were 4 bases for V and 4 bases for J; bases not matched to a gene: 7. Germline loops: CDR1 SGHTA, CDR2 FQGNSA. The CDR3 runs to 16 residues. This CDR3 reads CASSSQTSGGIYEQYF. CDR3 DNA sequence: TGTGCCAGCAGCTCCCAGACTAGCGGGGGGATTTACGAGCAGTACTTC.

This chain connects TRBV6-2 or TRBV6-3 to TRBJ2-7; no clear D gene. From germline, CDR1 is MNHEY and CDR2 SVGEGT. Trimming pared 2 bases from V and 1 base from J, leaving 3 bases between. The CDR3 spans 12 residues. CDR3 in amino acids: CASSYPSYEQYF. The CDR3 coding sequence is TGTGCCAGCAGTTACCCGTCCTACGAGCAGTACTTC.

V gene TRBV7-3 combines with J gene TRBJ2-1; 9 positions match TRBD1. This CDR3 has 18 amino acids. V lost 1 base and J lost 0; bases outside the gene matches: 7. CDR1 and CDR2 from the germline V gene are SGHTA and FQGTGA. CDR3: CASSLRGGDRVSYNEQFF. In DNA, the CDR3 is TGTGCCAGCAGCTTAAGGGGGGGGGACAGGGTCTCCTACAATGAGCAGTTCTTC.

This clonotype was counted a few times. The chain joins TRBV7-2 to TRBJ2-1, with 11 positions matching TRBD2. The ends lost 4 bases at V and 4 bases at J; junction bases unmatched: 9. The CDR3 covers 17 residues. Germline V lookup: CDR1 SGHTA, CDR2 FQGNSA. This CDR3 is CASSSQATSGGYNEQFF. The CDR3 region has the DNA TGTGCCAGCAGCTCCCAGGCTACTAGCGGGGGATACAATGAGCAGTTCTTC.

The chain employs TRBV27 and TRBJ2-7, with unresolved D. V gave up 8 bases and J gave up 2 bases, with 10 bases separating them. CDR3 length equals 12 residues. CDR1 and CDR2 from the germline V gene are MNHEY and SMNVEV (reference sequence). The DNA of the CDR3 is TGTGCCAGCTCCGGATTCCCCTACGAGCAGTACTTC. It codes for CASSGFPYEQYF.